This is a list of T cell receptor beta chains from one sample in a study of blood T cell repertoires in COVID-19. Here immunoSEQ multiplex PCR was the method, and the copy in TCRdb shows in-frame clones only, minus some. The table includes hundreds of thousands of clones, 85% to 90% detected once. The sample was PBMCs or T cells enriched from blood (not recorded which). The origin of the receptors is a woman aged 45 to 65 who had recovered from COVID-19. Both conserved end residues are part of each CDR3. D genes are given only for firm matches. Only part of the rows carry a size: once, few, many, or a class if the clone is expanded.

>TRBV5-1|TRBD1|TRBJ2-1|.
TGCGCCAGCAGTTACGGGACAGGGTACAATGAGCAGTTCTTC
CASSYGTGYNEQFF
>TRBV2|.|TRBJ1-6|.
TGTGCCAGCAAGGCGGAGAATAATTCACCCCTCCACTTT
CASKAENNSPLHF
>TRBV11-2|.|TRBJ1-1|.
TGTGCCAGCAGCTCCTGGGGGGGCGCAGGAAGCACTGAAGCTTTCTTT
CASSSWGGAGSTEAFF
>TRBV28|TRBD1|TRBJ2-3|.
TGTGCCAGCAGTTCCTCCCGGGACAGAGTCACAGATACGCAGTATTTT
CASSSSRDRVTDTQYF
>TRBV2|TRBD1|TRBJ1-4|.
TGTGCCAGCAGTCCAACCGGGACAGGACGTTCCCTTAATGAAAAACTGTTTTTT
CASSPTGTGRSLNEKLFF
>TRBV10-1|.|TRBJ1-6|few
TGCGCCAGCAGGGTAGTACGGTATTATTCACCCCTCCACTTT
CASRVVRYYSPLHF
>TRBV18|TRBD2|TRBJ2-3|.
TGTGCCAGCTCGTCAGCGGGAGGGCCGTCAGATACGCAGTATTTT
CASSSAGGPSDTQYF
>TRBV14|.|TRBJ1-3|.
TGTGCCAGCAGCCAAGATCTTGCAGTTGGAAACACCATATATTTT
CASSQDLAVGNTIYF
>TRBV5-4|.|TRBJ2-3|.
TGTGCCAGCACCTCGGGAAGTCGGGGAGGCACAGATACGCAGTATTTT
CASTSGSRGGTDTQYF
>TRBV4-1|TRBD2|TRBJ2-5|.
TGCGCCAGCAGCCAAGATCAAGCGGGAGGTCGAGAGACCCAGTACTTC
CASSQDQAGGRETQYF
>TRBV11-2|TRBD2|TRBJ2-3|.
TGTGCCAGCAGCCGGGGAGGGTCGAGCACAGATACGCAGTATTTT
CASSRGGSSTDTQYF
>TRBV19|.|TRBJ1-5|.
TGTGCCAGTAAGGCAGGGCTGCGAGATCAGCCCCAGCATTTT
CASKAGLRDQPQHF
>TRBV28|.|TRBJ1-4|.
TGTGCCAGCAGTTCTATGACAGTCACTAATGAAAAACTGTTTTTT
CASSSMTVTNEKLFF
>TRBV14|.|TRBJ1-6|.
TGTGCCAGCAGCCCCACAATCGGACAGCAAGCTCTCCCCCTCCACTTT
CASSPTIGQQALPLHF
>TRBV6-5|.|TRBJ2-3|.
TGTGCCAGCAGTTACTCGAGCAAGCCCACAGATACGCAGTATTTT
CASSYSSKPTDTQYF
>TRBV28|.|TRBJ1-4|.
TGTGCCAGCAGTTTGACAGGAACTAATGAAAAACTGTTTTTT
CASSLTGTNEKLFF
>TRBV18|TRBD1|TRBJ1-6|once
TGTGCCAGCTCACCATTTGGACAGGGTACTTATTCACCCCTCCACTTT
CASSPFGQGTYSPLHF
>TRBV10-3|.|TRBJ1-6|.
TGTGCCATCAGCCGACAGGATGTCTATAATTCACCCCTCCACTTT
CAISRQDVYNSPLHF
>TRBV11-2|.|TRBJ2-1|.
TGTGCCAGCAGCTTAGATCAGGGTCCCGAGCAGTTCTTC
CASSLDQGPEQFF
>TRBV5-1|.|TRBJ2-7|.
TGCGCCAGCAGCTTGGATCTCGGGACTTACGAGCAGTACTTC
CASSLDLGTYEQYF
>TRBV28|TRBD1|TRBJ2-3|.
TGTGCCACCGAGGACAGGGCTAGCACAGATACGCAGTATTTT
CATEDRASTDTQYF
>TRBV4-2|TRBD2|TRBJ2-5|once
TGTGCCAGCAGCCAAGATTCCGGCGGGGCGGGGGTACAAGAGACCCAGTACTTC
CASSQDSGGAGVQETQYF
>TRBV7-2|TRBD2|TRBJ2-5|.
TGTGCCAGCAGCAGCGGGAGGGCCGTAGAGACCCAGTACTTC
CASSSGRAVETQYF
>TRBV5-1|TRBD1|TRBJ1-1|.
TGCGCCAGCAGCTGGGGACAGGGACCCACTGAAGCTTTCTTT
CASSWGQGPTEAFF
>TRBV9|TRBD2|TRBJ2-1|.
TGTGCCAGCAGCGTAGACCTAGCGGGGGCCGGATACAATGAGCAGTTCTTC
CASSVDLAGAGYNEQFF
>TRBV5-4|TRBD2|TRBJ2-2|.
TGTGCCGGGGGGGGACGCTACACCGGGGAGCTGTTTTTT
CAGGGRYTGELFF
>TRBV2|.|TRBJ2-2|few
TGTGCCAGCAGGGGAGACATGATCGGGGAGCTGTTTTTT
CASRGDMIGELFF
>TRBV15|TRBD2|TRBJ2-5|.
TGTGCCACCAGCAGAGATATGGGTAGCGGGAGCGGGGAGACCCAGTACTTC
CATSRDMGSGSGETQYF
>TRBV2|TRBD2|TRBJ2-2|.
TGTGCCAGCAGTGATGTAGCGGGAGAGAGAGCCGCCGGGGAGCTGTTTTTT
CASSDVAGERAAGELFF
>TRBV2|TRBD1|TRBJ2-7|once
TGTGCCAGCGAATCCTCCCGGACAGGGGGATACGAGCAGTACTTC
CASESSRTGGYEQYF
>TRBV4-1|.|TRBJ2-7|once
TGCGCCAGCAGCCAAGCATCTGTAGATTACGAGCAGTACTTC
CASSQASVDYEQYF
>TRBV14|TRBD1|TRBJ1-2|.
TGTGCCAGCAGCGGAGATGACAGGGCCCCGGTTGGTGGCTACACCTTC
CASSGDDRAPVGGYTF
>TRBV5-6|.|TRBJ2-3|.
TGTGCCAGCAGCGCGGTGGGTACGCAGTATTTT
CASSAVGTQYF
>TRBV5-4|TRBD1|TRBJ2-7|.
TGTGCCAGCAGCTTGGCCCCGACAGGGGCAGACTACGAGCAGTACTTC
CASSLAPTGADYEQYF
>TRBV9|.|TRBJ1-4|.
TGTGCCAGCAGCGTGGAAACAGGGGAAAAACTGTTTTTT
CASSVETGEKLFF
>TRBV14|.|TRBJ1-1|.
TGTGCCAGCAGCCAACAGGGGATTACTGAAGCTTTCTTT
CASSQQGITEAFF
>TRBV28|TRBD1|TRBJ1-5|.
TGTGCCGCCACAGGGGGAAATCAGCCCCAGCATTTT
CAATGGNQPQHF
>TRBV6-5|TRBD1|TRBJ2-3|.
TGTGCCAGCAGTTTCGGACAGGGAAGAGATACGCAGTATTTT
CASSFGQGRDTQYF
>TRBV6-5|.|TRBJ1-2|.
TGTGCCAGCAGTTTAGAGAGGGAGTCAGGCTACACCTTC
CASSLERESGYTF
>TRBV5-1|TRBD2|TRBJ2-1|.
TGCGCCAGCAGCACAGCGGGAGGGCCTTTTAATGAGCAGTTCTTC
CASSTAGGPFNEQFF
>TRBV28|.|TRBJ1-5|.
TGTGCCAGCAGCCCCCAGGGGTATAGCAATCAGCCCCAGCATTTT
CASSPQGYSNQPQHF
>TRBV7-9|.|TRBJ1-1|.
TGTGCCAGCAGCTTGAGGCTGAACACTGAAGCTTTCTTT
CASSLRLNTEAFF
>TRBV28|TRBD1|TRBJ1-3|.
TGTGCCAGCAGTTCCGACAGGGCTAGGCTCTCTGGAAACACCATATATTTT
CASSSDRARLSGNTIYF
>TRBV6-2/TRBV6-3|.|TRBJ2-7|.
TGTGCCAGCAGTTCAGGGCTTTGGAACGAGCAGTACTTC
CASSSGLWNEQYF
>TRBV28|TRBD1|TRBJ2-7|.
TGTGCCAGCAGTTCATTCCGGGACAGGGGCTCCTACGAGCAGTACTTC
CASSSFRDRGSYEQYF
>TRBV27|.|TRBJ2-7|.
TGTGCCAGCAGTTCTCAGGACTTGTTTACGTGGCAGTACTTC
CASSSQDLFTWQYF
>TRBV19|TRBD1|TRBJ1-4|.
TGTGCCAGTAGGGCGCAGGGACAGGGACACGGTGAAAAACTGTTTTTT
CASRAQGQGHGEKLFF
>TRBV19|.|TRBJ2-5|.
TGTGCCAGTAGTGGTTTCGGACAGCCTGGCTCCGTCCAAGAGACCCAGTACTTC
CASSGFGQPGSVQETQYF
>TRBV18|TRBD2|TRBJ2-5|.
TGTGCCAGCTCACGGAAGGGGCAGGTGGCTAGCGGGAGCGGGCTTCGGGAGACCCAGTACTTC
CASSRKGQVASGSGLRETQYF
>TRBV7-9|.|TRBJ1-6|.
TGTGCCAGCAGCCAGGATACAGGTTCTTTCTCACCCCTCCACTTT
CASSQDTGSFSPLHF
>TRBV28|TRBD1|TRBJ2-7|.
TGTGCCAGCAGTCAACCCGGGACAGGGGCCGGGTACAACGAGCAGTACTTC
CASSQPGTGAGYNEQYF
>TRBV11-2|.|TRBJ2-7|.
TGTGCCAGCAGATCGGTACGGGGAGGATCCTACGAGCAGTACTTC
CASRSVRGGSYEQYF
>TRBV6-5|TRBD2|TRBJ2-7|.
TGTGCCAGTCGGACTAGCGGGAGGTACGAGCAGTACTTC
CASRTSGRYEQYF
>TRBV7-9|TRBD2|TRBJ2-1|.
TGTGCCAGCAGCTTATTAACTAGCGGGTACAATGAGCAGTTCTTC
CASSLLTSGYNEQFF
>TRBV7-9|TRBD2|TRBJ2-1|.
TGTGCCAGCAGGTCTCCCGGGGGGTCATACAATGAGCAGTTCTTC
CASRSPGGSYNEQFF
>TRBV27|TRBD2|TRBJ2-1|.
TGTGCCAGCACCGGAAGCGGGAGGCCCGACAATGAGCAGTTCTTC
CASTGSGRPDNEQFF
>TRBV27|TRBD1|TRBJ2-2|.
TGTGCCAGCAGTTTAGTCCCTTTGGGACAGGGCACCGGGGAGCTGTTTTTT
CASSLVPLGQGTGELFF
>TRBV5-1|.|TRBJ1-2|.
TGCGCCAGCACCGGCGGGGCCGGCTACACCTTC
CASTGGAGYTF
>TRBV2|.|TRBJ1-5|.
TGTGCCAGCAGTCAAGAGCTAAGCAATCAGCCCCAGCATTTT
CASSQELSNQPQHF